This T cell receptor beta chain was identified during a study of blood T cell repertoires in COVID-19. Overall study context: Both acute and convalescent COVID-19 samples were obtained from the United States, Italy and Spain. PBMCs, B-cell-depleted T cells, or T cells were the source of the cDNA or gDNA that made up the material.

The repertoire was sequenced with immunoSEQ multiplex PCR; TCRdb's copy has only in-frame clones and lacks some. Seen here are 150,000 to 200,000 clones, roughly 90% observed once, and the top ten hold roughly 4.8%. This CDR3 contains 14 residues. Germline-derived CDR1 and CDR2 are LNHDA and SQIVND (reference sequence). Trimming left V 6 bases short and J 5 bases short, with 14 bases between. Enrolled during active infection, Seattle patients were then followed longitudinally. This TCR came from a young man with COVID-19, enrolled during active disease. This rearrangement joins TRBV19 to TRBJ2-1; maybe TRBD1 (6 bases). Sequenced input: peripheral blood. CDR3 bases: TGTGCCAGTAGCCCCGGGACACTCAACAATGAGCAGTTCTTC. Translated: CASSPGTLNNEQFF.